These T cell receptor beta chains were read from a single sample in a study of response to subunit inactivated influenza vaccine. TCRdb fed the RT-PCR reads into MiXCR, producing one record per CDR3 protein. Of hundreds of thousands of distinct CDR3 sequences listed, approximately 15% are singletons. This specimen consisted of PBMCs from blood, obtained around 14 days before vaccination. The receptors come from a man aged 50 to 60 who received an inactivated influenza vaccine. CDR3s leave out the opening cysteine and the closing phenylalanine or tryptophan. Fields, in order: V gene, J gene, CDR3 protein.

TRBV3-1	TRBJ1-5	ASSQDRDQPQH
TRBV27	TRBJ2-3	ASRKTSGRRTDTQY
TRBV28	TRBJ2-5	ASTLAGNQETQY
TRBV5-6	TRBJ1-6	ASSLSGSYNSPLH
TRBV12-3/TRBV12-4	TRBJ2-5	ASSRTGQGETQY
TRBV4-3	TRBJ1-6	ASSQAGQGYNSPLH
TRBV6-2/TRBV6-3	TRBJ1-1	ASSPGQGKAF
TRBV3-1	TRBJ1-1	ASSLTTGKAF
TRBV28	TRBJ2-5	ASSFRRTQETQY
TRBV20-1	TRBJ2-3	SARAGSRTDTQY
TRBV6-6	TRBJ2-7	ASSREEYEQY
TRBV28	TRBJ2-2	ASTSREGAFTGELF
TRBV18	TRBJ1-1	ASSPERGGMNTEAF
TRBV27	TRBJ2-1	ASSRSGTSGRAEQF
TRBV20-1	TRBJ2-7	SATEGLRGTYEQY
TRBV28	TRBJ1-2	ASSLGGNLYGYT
TRBV11-2	TRBJ2-1	ASSNRDRENEQF
TRBV28	TRBJ2-5	AGSGRGPVYGGQETQY
TRBV7-9	TRBJ1-1	ASSSIPGLLNTEAF
TRBV28	TRBJ2-7	ASSLRPLLRTYEQY